The 14 T cell receptor beta chains in this list originate from one sample, sequenced in a study of cytomegalovirus exposure and HLA in healthy donors. PCR employed 60 Vbeta and 13 Jbeta primers. Here immunoSEQ multiplex PCR was the method, and the copy in TCRdb shows in-frame clones only, minus some. The table includes 110,000 or so clones, 75% to 85% detected once. The sample comprised PBMCs. The receptor set was obtained from a man in his forties in good health and CMV-seronegative.

The chain is built from TRBV18 and TRBJ2-7; 8 bases match TRBD2. Germline CDR1 is KGHSH and CDR2 is LQKENI. After removal of 2 bases from V and 3 bases from J, the junction contained 9 bases not matched to a gene. This CDR3 is built from 16 residues. CDR3 sequence (DNA): TGTGCCAGCTCACCAGGGGTGGCGGGGGGCCTCTACGAGCAGTACTTC. The encoded protein is CASSPGVAGGLYEQYF.

This chain joins TRBV14 and TRBJ1-2, with D possibly being TRBD1 (5 bases). CDR3 length: 13 amino acids. Per germline, CDR1 SGHDN and CDR2 FVKESK. Trimming cost V 1 base and J 4 bases, with 7 bases left between them. DNA of the CDR3: TGTGCCAGCAGCCAAGTTCAGGGCTATGGCTACACCTTC. Protein product: CASSQVQGYGYTF.

This sequence joins TRBV6-5 and TRBJ1-2; D remains ambiguous. V was pared by 3 bases and J by 1 base, with 6 bases between. Per germline, CDR1 MNHEY and CDR2 SVGAGI. The CDR3 has 13 residues. The CDR3 sequence: CASSYQDNYGYTF. The CDR3 DNA sequence: TGTGCCAGCAGTTATCAGGATAACTATGGCTACACCTTC.

This clone is labeled medium-sized. The chain has TRBV4-2 and TRBJ2-3; 7 positions match TRBD2. This CDR3 spans 16 amino acids. CDR1 is LGHNA and CDR2 is YNFKEQ in the germline V gene. Trimming at V came to 0 bases and at J to 1 base, leaving 4 bases not matched to a gene. DNA for the CDR3: TGTGCCAGCAGCCAAGATCGGGCGGGAGGCACAGATACGCAGTATTTT. Protein sequence: CASSQDRAGGTDTQYF.

The chain is built from TRBV6-5 and TRBJ1-2; D is unclear. This CDR3 has 14 amino acids. Trimming removed 2 bases at V and 3 bases at J, with 10 bases between. Germline-derived CDR1 and CDR2 are MNHEY and SVGAGI. The CDR3 nucleotides read TGTGCCAGCAGTTACCAGCGCTTCGACTATGGCTACACCTTC. It specifies CASSYQRFDYGYTF.

The chain uses TRBV5-1 and TRBJ2-2; tentatively, D is TRBD2 (6 bases). The CDR3 length is 14 residues. Trimming took 2 bases from V and 5 from J, leaving 10 bases between them. The germline V gene has CDR1 SGHRS and CDR2 YFSETQ. CDR3 sequence: CASSLTAGTGELFF. CDR3 in DNA: TGCGCCAGCAGCTTAACGGCGGGGACCGGGGAGCTGTTTTTT. The variable domain in full, completed from reference TRBV5-1 and TRBJ2-2, reads KAGVTQTPRYLIKTRGQQVTLSCSPISGHRSVSWYQQTPGQGLQFLFEYFSETQRNKGNFPGRFSGRQFSNSRSEMNVSTLELGDSALYLCASSLTAGTGELFFGEGSRLTVL.

This chain joins TRBV9 and TRBJ2-5, with TRBD2 matching over 10 bases. The DNA end lines up better with TRBJ2-7; the J call may be wrong. Germline V CDR1 and CDR2: SGDLS, YYNGEE. The CDR3 totals 15 residues. The CDR3 region has the DNA TGTGCCAGCAGCTCCGGACTAGCGGCTTCCTACGAGCAGTACTTC. Translation: CASSSGLAASYEQYF.

A note on this clone: Distinct nucleotide sequences in the sample also encode this CDR3. V and J are TRBV19 and TRBJ1-2; D is unclear. The CDR3 spans 12 residues. The germline CDR1 and CDR2 sequences are LNHDA and SQIVND (reference sequence). Trimming took off 3 bases at V and 4 bases at J, with 6 bases between the two ends. The CDR3 bases are TGTGCCAGTAGTATCTCAGTCTATGGCTACACCTTC. It encodes CASSISVYGYTF.

This clone was detected only once. This chain links TRBV5-8 with TRBJ1-4; a weak D match, TRBD1 (5 bases). Trimming took 4 bases from V and 7 from J, leaving 14 bases between them. This CDR3 has 14 amino acids. Germline V gives CDR1 SGHTS, CDR2 YDEGEE. The CDR3 protein is CASSPRAYGEKLFF. The CDR3, as DNA: TGTGCCAGCAGCCCCAGGGCGTACGGTGAAAAACTGTTTTTT.

This chain uses TRBV10-3 with TRBJ1-1, with D unclear. Germline assignment: CDR1 ENHRY and CDR2 SYGVKD. V was pared by 0 bases and J by 10 bases, with 15 bases between. The CDR3 extends over 14 amino acids. The CDR3 is CAISESRSEGVAFF. The CDR3 bases are TGTGCCATCAGTGAGTCTCGGTCAGAGGGAGTAGCTTTCTTT.

The gene calls are TRBV19 and TRBJ1-4, with a tentative D call TRBD1 (5 bases). The CDR3 totals 16 residues. Looked up from germline, CDR1 is LNHDA and CDR2 is SQIVND (reference sequence). Trimming removed 4 bases at V and 8 bases at J, with 20 bases between. For the CDR3, the DNA is TGTGCCAGTAGTACCCCTATCGGGGGAAGGAGCGAAAAACTGTTTTTT. It specifies CASSTPIGGRSEKLFF.

This clone was seen only once. The chain is built from TRBV9 and TRBJ1-6, with D unclear. The CDR3 totals 14 residues. CDR1 SGDLS and CDR2 YYNGEE come from the germline V gene. The V and J ends lost 0 bases and 9 bases respectively, with 10 bases between them. The CDR3 protein is CASSVEQQGSPLHF. The CDR3 DNA is TGTGCCAGCAGCGTAGAACAGCAAGGTTCACCCCTCCACTTT. Drawing the rest from reference TRBV9 and TRBJ1-6, the complete variable domain is DSGVTQTPKHLITATGQRVTLRCSPRSGDLSVYWYQQSLDQGLQFLIQYYNGEERAKGNILERFSAQQFPDLHSELNLSSLELGDSALYFCASSVEQQGSPLHFGNGTRLTVT.

The chain couples TRBV4-1 to TRBJ2-7; 7 bases agree with TRBD1. This CDR3 contains 16 residues. The germline CDR1 and CDR2 sequences are MGHRA and YSYEKL. The junction had 7 bases not matched to a gene; V was cut back by 2 bases and J by 0 bases. As DNA, the CDR3 is TGCGCCAGCAGCCAATCTTCCTGGGACAGCTCCTACGAGCAGTACTTC. The encoded protein is CASSQSSWDSSYEQYF.

V is TRBV18 and J is TRBJ1-5; possible D gene TRBD1, 6 bases. Trimming shortened V by 3 bases and J by 4 bases, and 10 bases separated the two germline ends. The CDR3 spans 14 residues. The germline V gene encodes CDR1 KGHSH and CDR2 LQKENI. This CDR3 reads CASSPVGANQPQHF. The CDR3 DNA is TGTGCCAGCTCACCGGTGGGGGCGAATCAGCCCCAGCATTTT. The full variable domain, in which reference TRBV18 and TRBJ1-5 provide the parts outside the CDR3, is NAGVMQNPRHLVRRRGQEARLRCSPMKGHSHVYWYRQLPEEGLKFMVYLQKENIIDESGMPKERFSAEFPKEGPSILRIQQVVRGDSAAYFCASSPVGANQPQHFGDGTRLSIL.